The 25 T cell receptor beta chains below all came from one sample that was sequenced in a study of blood T cell repertoires in COVID-19 (dated by TCRdb to 2019 to 2021). Receptors were amplified or captured by the immunoSEQ multiplex PCR assay. TCRdb provides this immuneACCESS table in a form limited to in-frame rearrangements. Some clones are lacking; in checked studies, under half of them reflect an unresolved V gene, and why the rest are absent is not known. For this sample the table gives 150,000 to 200,000 clones, of which approximately 78% were detected only once. The top ten hold 17% of the sample. Sequencing was performed on PBMCs or T cells enriched from blood (not recorded which). The receptors come from a woman in her fifties or sixties who had recovered from COVID-19.

This clone was detected only once. J is TRBJ2-7 and V is TRBV28; the match to TRBD2 covers 10 bases. Per the germline V gene, CDR1 is MDHEN and CDR2 is SYDVKM. V trimming: 8 bases; J trimming: 0 bases; junction bases outside the gene matches: 4. The length of the CDR3 is 14 residues. The CDR3 region has the DNA TGTGCCAGCGAGACTAGCGGGTCCTCCTACGAGCAGTACTTC. Translating it yields CASETSGSSYEQYF.

This clone was found a few times. This chain connects TRBV30 to TRBJ2-5; tentative D call: TRBD2 (6 bases). The CDR3 extends over 15 amino acids. Per the germline V gene, CDR1 is GTSNPN and CDR2 is SVGIG (reference sequence). V gave up 0 bases and J gave up 1 base, with 12 bases separating them. For the CDR3, the DNA is TGTGCCTGGAGTGTCTTGGCTAGCGTCCAAGAGACCCAGTACTTC. Protein sequence: CAWSVLASVQETQYF.

This chain uses TRBV15 with TRBJ2-7, with 8 bases fitting TRBD1. The CDR3 consists of 13 residues. Germline V gives CDR1 LNHNV, CDR2 YYDKDF (reference sequence). V was clipped by 0 bases and J by 13 bases; unmatched bases: 8. The CDR3 sequence: CATSRDRQGSLYF. The CDR3 DNA reads TGTGCCACCAGCAGAGATAGACAGGGGAGCCTTTACTTC.

On this clone: The junction differs from germline at one of its ends, possibly a read error. The V call is TRBV5-1, the J call TRBJ2-5; TRBD2 is a possible D gene (6 bases). The CDR3 contains 14 residues. Germline CDR1 SGHRS, CDR2 YFSETQ. CDR3 amino acids: CASAYRERPIPLDF. The CDR3 DNA reads TGCGCCAGCGCTTACCGGGAGCGGCCTATCCCTCTGGACTTC. The variable domain in full, completed from reference TRBV5-1 and TRBJ2-5, reads KAGVTQTPRYLIKTRGQQVTLSCSPISGHRSVSWYQQTPGQGLQFLFEYFSETQRNKGNFPGRFSGRQFSNSRSEMNVSTLELGDSALYLCASAYRERPIPLDFGPGTRLLVL.

The count of this clone is one. The V gene is TRBV5-1, the J gene TRBJ2-7, with D possibly matching TRBD1 (6 bases). CDR3 length: 17 amino acids. The ends were cut back, 1 base at V and 2 bases at J, with 19 bases in the middle. Germline loops: CDR1 SGHRS, CDR2 YFSETQ. CDR3 DNA: TGCGCCAGCAGCTTGAACTCCGACAGGACCAACACCTACGAGCAGTACTTC. Translated, it gives CASSLNSDRTNTYEQYF.

J is TRBJ2-3 and V is TRBV19; 10 bases match TRBD2. This CDR3 has 15 residues. CDR1 and CDR2 from the germline V gene are LNHDA and SQIVND (reference sequence). The ends lost 4 bases at V and 7 bases at J; junction bases unmatched: 8. The CDR3 reads CASSTLAGGWNTQYF. CDR3 coding DNA: TGTGCCAGTAGTACTTTAGCGGGAGGTTGGAATACGCAGTATTTT.

This rearrangement joins TRBV7-9 to TRBJ2-2; D possibly corresponds to TRBD2 (6 bases). Per the germline V gene, CDR1 is SEHNR and CDR2 is FQNEAQ (reference sequence). This CDR3 is built from 17 residues. The V and J ends lost 4 bases and 4 bases respectively, with 19 bases between them. The CDR3 DNA is TGTGCCAGCAGCTCAACCGTGGGACTGGGGTCCACCGGGGAGCTGTTTTTT. This translates into CASSSTVGLGSTGELFF. Filled out from reference TRBV7-9 and TRBJ2-2, the complete variable domain reads DTGVSQNPRHKITKRGQNVTFRCDPISEHNRLYWYRQTLGQGPEFLTYFQNEAQLEKSRLLSDRFSAERPKGSFSTLEIQRTEQGDSAMYLCASSSTVGLGSTGELFFGEGSRLTVL.

This sequence joins TRBV9 and TRBJ2-3, with a possible D match to TRBD2 (5 bases). The V end lost 10 bases, the J end lost 3 bases, and 15 bases lay between the germline ends. This CDR3 contains 13 residues. Germline CDR1 and CDR2: SGDLS and YYNGEE. Here the CDR3 reads CACSPGGTDTQYF. The CDR3, as DNA: TGTGCCTGTTCGCCTGGCGGGACAGATACGCAGTATTTT.

The chain recombines TRBV29-1 with TRBJ1-2; the D gene is possibly TRBD1 (5 bases). This CDR3 has 12 amino acids. In germline, CDR1 is SQVTM, CDR2 ANQGSEA. Trimming took 4 bases from V and 3 from J, leaving 9 bases between them. The CDR3 DNA reads TGCAGCGTTGGTGGGGGGGACTATGGCTACACCTTC. It specifies CSVGGGDYGYTF.

The J gene is TRBJ1-6, the V gene TRBV10-1; TRBD1 is a possible D gene (5 bases). V lost 4 bases, J lost 7 bases, and 8 bases lay in between. This CDR3 spans 13 amino acids. Germline lookup yields CDR1 WNHNN and CDR2 SYGVQD (reference sequence). CDR3 DNA sequence: TGCGCCAGCAGTGTGGGGCCAAATTCACCCCTCCACTTT. This sequence encodes CASSVGPNSPLHF.

The chain is built from TRBV5-3 and TRBJ2-7; D may be TRBD2 (5 bases). TRBV5-3 is reported as an ORF; its role is uncertain. Trimming removed 0 bases at V and 7 bases at J, with 26 bases between. The CDR3 sequence is 18 residues long. The CDR3 bases are TGTGCCAGAAGCTTGGTCAGCTGGGCCCCGGGATTCCGCTGTGAGCAGTACTTC. Protein product: CARSLVSWAPGFRCEQYF.

The rearrangement uses TRBV7-8 and TRBJ1-2; tentative D call: TRBD1 (6 bases). V was trimmed by 5 bases and J by 3 bases, leaving 19 bases between them. This CDR3 has 16 amino acids. Germline CDR1 and CDR2: SGHVS and FQNEAQ. CDR3 residues: CASSLARGGLDYGYTF. The CDR3 DNA follows: TGTGCCAGCAGCCTGGCCAGGGGAGGGCTAGACTATGGCTACACCTTC.

V usage is TRBV12-3 or TRBV12-4 and J usage is TRBJ2-7; D gene ambiguous. V was trimmed by 5 bases and J by 4 bases, leaving 6 bases between them. This CDR3 contains 11 residues. CDR3 DNA: TGTGCCAGCAGTACAATATACGAGCAGTACTTC. Amino acid sequence: CASSTIYEQYF.

This clone was detected only once. The rearrangement links TRBV12-5 to TRBJ2-3, with a weak D call TRBD2 (5 bases). V lost 4 bases and J 0 bases, leaving 14 bases between the germline ends. Looked up from germline, CDR1 is LGHNT and CDR2 is FRNRAP. The CDR3 consists of 16 residues. The CDR3 region has the DNA TGTGCTAGTGGTTCTAGCACCTTATCTAGCACAGATACGCAGTATTTT. Translated: CASGSSTLSSTDTQYF.

The chain has TRBV10-3 and TRBJ2-3, with TRBD2 matching over 12 bases. Per germline, CDR1 ENHRY and CDR2 SYGVKD. After removal of 7 bases from V and 3 bases from J, the junction contained 14 bases not matched to a gene. The CDR3 is 18 residues long. The DNA of the CDR3 is TGTGCCATCACTGATCTAGCGGGAGGGCCTCGTGTGACAGATACGCAGTATTTT. Translation: CAITDLAGGPRVTDTQYF.

The J gene is TRBJ2-2, the V gene TRBV6-5; 14 positions match TRBD2. Germline V gives CDR1 MNHEY, CDR2 SVGAGI. CDR3 length: 15 residues. The ends lost 5 bases at V and 6 bases at J; junction bases unmatched: 2. The CDR3 region is CASSRTSGRSGELFF. The CDR3 DNA is TGTGCCAGCAGTAGGACTAGCGGGAGGTCCGGGGAGCTGTTTTTT.

The chain carries TRBV4-1 and TRBJ2-7, with D possibly matching TRBD1 (6 bases). Germline CDR1 is MGHRA and CDR2 is YSYEKL. Trimming cost V 1 base and J 4 bases, with 8 bases left between them. This CDR3 is built from 13 residues. The CDR3 DNA follows: TGCGCCAGCAGCCAAGTCAGGGGATACGAGCAGTACTTC. It specifies CASSQVRGYEQYF.

The gene calls are TRBV5-4 and TRBJ1-1; D is ambiguous. This CDR3 has 12 amino acids. The V gene lost 0 bases and the J gene lost 9 bases, with 9 bases spanning the gap. Germline V gene sequence: CDR1 SGHNT, CDR2 YYREEE (reference sequence). The DNA for the CDR3 is TGTGCCAGCAGCTTGGACAGTTCCCAAGCTTTCTTT. As protein: CASSLDSSQAFF.

The chain joins TRBV7-2 to TRBJ1-6; the D gene is possibly TRBD1 (5 bases). In germline, CDR1 is SGHTA, CDR2 FQGNSA. The V end was cut by 0 bases, the J end by 9 bases, with 9 bases between. CDR3 length: 14 amino acids. The CDR3 loop reads CASSLASRASPLHF. CDR3 bases: TGTGCCAGCAGCTTAGCCTCCAGGGCTTCACCCCTCCACTTT.

Only a few counts were recorded for this clone. This sequence joins TRBV7-3 and TRBJ1-2; weak D call: TRBD1 (6 bases). Per germline, CDR1 SGHTA and CDR2 FQGTGA. Trimming took off 1 base at V and 3 bases at J, with 12 bases between the two ends. The CDR3 contains 15 residues. The CDR3 sequence: CASSLNPGQDYGYTF. In DNA form, the CDR3 reads TGTGCCAGCAGCTTAAATCCGGGACAAGACTATGGCTACACCTTC.

This chain joins TRBV9 and TRBJ2-3; 14 nucleotides match TRBD2. V gave up 3 bases and J gave up 5 bases; unmatched junction bases: 8. The CDR3 sequence is 17 residues long. Germline CDR1 is SGDLS and CDR2 is YYNGEE. The CDR3 spells CASSALGLAGVRDTQYF. Here the CDR3 DNA reads TGTGCCAGCAGCGCCCTGGGACTAGCGGGAGTTCGAGATACGCAGTATTTT.

The rearrangement joins TRBV2 to TRBJ1-3; D is possibly TRBD1 (5 bases). The CDR3 sequence is 18 residues long. The V gene lost 6 bases and the J gene lost 0 bases, with 21 bases spanning the gap. Germline lookup yields CDR1 SNHLY and CDR2 FYNNEI. The CDR3 region is CASSRDSAVLLSGNTIYF. In DNA form, the CDR3 reads TGTGCCAGCAGCAGGGACTCGGCGGTATTACTCTCTGGAAACACCATATATTTT.

This chain uses TRBV4-1 with TRBJ2-7; D call uncertain. V shed 1 base and J shed 7 bases, with 11 bases lying between them. The CDR3 consists of 13 residues. In germline, CDR1 is MGHRA, CDR2 YSYEKL. Written as DNA, the CDR3 is TGCGCCAGCAGCCAAGGAGAGAAGTTGGAGCAGTACTTC. Amino acids: CASSQGEKLEQYF.

The chain carries TRBV15 and TRBJ1-4; D is perhaps TRBD1 (6 bases). The CDR3 extends over 16 amino acids. Germline lookup yields CDR1 LNHNV and CDR2 YYDKDF (reference sequence). V shed 1 base and J shed 4 bases, with 13 bases lying between them. The CDR3 region is CATSRARGWGNEKLFF. The CDR3 DNA reads as TGTGCCACCAGCAGAGCCAGGGGTTGGGGTAATGAAAAACTGTTTTTT. The full variable domain, in which reference TRBV15 and TRBJ1-4 provide the parts outside the CDR3, is DAMVIQNPRYQVTQFGKPVTLSCSQTLNHNVMYWYQQKSSQAPKLLFHYYDKDFNNEADTPDNFQSRRPNTSFCFLDIRSPGLGDTAMYLCATSRARGWGNEKLFFGSGTQLSVL.

The chain recombines TRBV19 with TRBJ1-1; 11 nucleotides align to TRBD1. After removal of 5 bases from V and 6 bases from J, the junction contained 8 bases not matched to a gene. CDR1 and CDR2 (germline): LNHDA, SQIVND (reference sequence). The CDR3 is made up of 15 amino acids. Here the CDR3 reads CASSEGTGGFPEAFF. The CDR3 DNA reads TGTGCCAGTAGTGAAGGGACAGGGGGTTTTCCTGAAGCTTTCTTT.